This passage covers 24 T cell receptor beta chains from one sample sequenced in a study of T cells in Graves' hyperthyroidism and ophthalmopathy. Authors of the study amplified TCR beta CDR3 regions from RNA transcripts. A first-round RT-PCR of the TCR CDR3 used the HTBI primer set. TCRdb passed the multiplex PCR reads through MiXCR, listing each CDR3 protein once. Of approximately 870,000 distinct CDR3 sequences in the sample, 38% were seen once. Source material: blood. These receptors all stem from a man aged 18 to 30 with Graves' hyperthyroidism.

On this clonotype: One junction end disagrees with the germline gene, perhaps due to a read error. The chain joins TRBV11-2 to TRBJ2-7; a weak D match, TRBD1 (5 bases). This CDR3 is built from 14 residues. Germline V gene sequence: CDR1 SGHAT, CDR2 FQNNGV. The chain's CDR3 is CASSLVPGFYGQYF. The CDR3 nucleotides are TGTGCCAGCAGCTTAGTCCCAGGGTTCTACGGGCAGTACTTC.

The CDR3 nucleotides are TGCAGCGTTGATGAGGCCAACGTCCTGACTTTC. Translated, it gives CSVDEANVLTF. The chain is built from TRBV29-1 and TRBJ2-6, with D unresolved. Germline V gene lookup returns CDR1 SQVTM and CDR2 ANQGSEA. Trimming pared 3 bases from V and 6 bases from J, leaving 3 bases between. CDR3 length equals 11 residues.

This clonotype was found a few times. The chain uses TRBV12-3 or TRBV12-4 and TRBJ1-1; D is ambiguous. The V and J ends lost 1 base and 5 bases respectively, with 14 bases between them. The CDR3 sequence is 15 residues long. The CDR3 loop reads CASSLDSVVGTEAFF. CDR3 sequence (DNA): TGTGCCAGCAGTTTAGATTCAGTTGTCGGGACTGAAGCTTTCTTT.

The J gene is TRBJ2-7, the V gene TRBV7-9, with 11 bases that match TRBD2. The CDR3 is 16 residues long. With V trimmed by 5 bases and J by 3 bases, 9 bases remained unmatched. Germline V gene data show CDR1 as SEHNR and CDR2 as FQNEAQ (reference sequence). CDR3 sequence: CASSATTSGNYYEQYF. DNA for the CDR3: TGTGCCAGCAGCGCCACGACTAGCGGGAACTACTACGAGCAGTACTTC.

A few counts support this clonotype. The chain carries TRBV20-1 and TRBJ1-5; weak D call: TRBD1 (6 bases). The CDR3 has 15 residues. Trimming took 0 bases from V and 3 from J, leaving 12 bases between them. The germline gives CDR1 DFQATT, CDR2 SNEGSKA (reference sequence). In nucleotides, the CDR3 is TGCAGTGCTAGAGATGCGGGGGCCCCCAATCAGCCCCAGCATTTT. Translation: CSARDAGAPNQPQHF.

This clonotype was counted at least ten times. The chain recombines TRBV2 with TRBJ1-1; maybe TRBD1 (6 bases). The CDR3 extends over 13 amino acids. V was cut by 7 bases and J by 2 bases, with 11 bases left in between. Looked up from germline, CDR1 is SNHLY and CDR2 is FYNNEI. The CDR3 loop reads CASINRANTEAFF. The CDR3 nucleotides are TGTGCCAGCATAAACAGGGCTAACACTGAAGCTTTCTTT.

V usage is TRBV25-1 and J usage is TRBJ1-1; TRBD1 matches at 9 bases. Germline V lookup: CDR1 MGHDK, CDR2 SYGVNS. This CDR3 contains 16 residues. The V gene end was trimmed by 8 bases and the J gene end by 4 bases; junction bases not matched to a gene: 14. The CDR3 loop is CASCDSQGAKSTEAFF. CDR3 nucleotide sequence: TGTGCCAGCTGCGATTCACAGGGGGCTAAGTCCACTGAAGCTTTCTTT.

This sequence joins TRBV7-9 and TRBJ1-1; the D gene is possibly TRBD1 (6 bases). V was trimmed by 3 bases and J by 4 bases, leaving 12 bases between them. The CDR3 totals 14 residues. Germline lookup yields CDR1 SEHNR and CDR2 FQNEAQ (reference sequence). CDR3 amino acids: CASSFRGVGTEAFF. CDR3 nucleotide sequence: TGTGCCAGCAGCTTTAGGGGGGTGGGCACTGAAGCTTTCTTT.

The chain is built from TRBV2 and TRBJ1-2; no firm D call. The germline gives CDR1 SNHLY, CDR2 FYNNEI. V was clipped by 1 base and J by 4 bases, with 7 bases between them. CDR3 length: 13 residues. DNA for the CDR3: TGTGCCAGCAGTGAAGTAGTTGTCTATGGCTACACCTTC. Its translation is CASSEVVVYGYTF.

The chain employs TRBV11-2 and TRBJ2-7; a weak D match, TRBD2 (6 bases). The CDR3 spans 14 residues. Trimming left V 5 bases short and J 2 bases short, with 13 bases between. Germline values: CDR1 SGHAT, CDR2 FQNNGV. For the CDR3, the DNA is TGTGCCAGCAGCCCTTGGACTAAGACCTACGAGCAGTACTTC. Translating gives CASSPWTKTYEQYF.

This clonotype has a count of ten or more. This rearrangement joins TRBV19 to TRBJ1-6; the match to TRBD1 covers 10 bases. The V gene end was trimmed by 5 bases and the J gene end by 7 bases; junction bases not matched to a gene: 11. Germline CDR1 LNHDA, CDR2 SQIVND (reference sequence). The length of the CDR3 is 17 residues. The CDR3 DNA reads TGTGCCAGTAGTTGGGTGAGACAGGGGGCTGAGAATTCACCCCTCCACTTT. Translating it yields CASSWVRQGAENSPLHF.

The chain couples TRBV15 to TRBJ1-5; 7 positions agree with TRBD1. Germline V CDR1 and CDR2: LNHNV, YYDKDF (reference sequence). The CDR3 consists of 14 residues. With 4 bases clipped from V and 7 bases from J, the junction kept 7 bases outside the gene matches. CDR3 nucleotides: TGTGCCACCAGCATGAGGGGGCGGACACAGCCCCAGCATTTT. Residues: CATSMRGRTQPQHF.

This chain connects TRBV29-1 to TRBJ2-7; TRBD1 matches at 7 bases. The CDR3 is made up of 16 amino acids. The trim removed 1 base at V and 2 bases at J, leaving 11 bases unmatched. The V gene's germline CDR1 is SQVTM and CDR2 ANQGSEA. The CDR3 is CSVEGVGDSATYEQYF. The CDR3 bases are TGCAGCGTTGAAGGGGTAGGGGACAGCGCTACCTACGAGCAGTACTTC.

V gene TRBV7-9 combines with J gene TRBJ2-7, with D possibly being TRBD1 (5 bases). Deletions cut 2 bases from V and 2 bases from J, with 10 bases between. Germline-derived CDR1 and CDR2 are SEHNR and FQNEAQ (reference sequence). CDR3 length equals 14 residues. As DNA, the CDR3 is TGTGCCAGCAGCTTATACGACAGTACCTACGAGCAGTACTTC. This sequence encodes CASSLYDSTYEQYF.

Comment on this clonotype: This clone may be a read error of a much larger clone one base away. This chain links TRBV7-6 with TRBJ2-7; 8 bases agree with TRBD1. V was pared by 5 bases and J by 5 bases, with 5 bases of the junction left unmatched. CDR1 is SGHVS and CDR2 is FNYEAQ in the germline V gene. This CDR3 is 13 amino acids long. CDR3 sequence: CASSVHRGNEQYF. The CDR3 coding sequence is TGTGCCAGCAGCGTGCACAGGGGGAACGAGCAGTACTTC.

This chain links TRBV6-5 with TRBJ1-1; no firm D call. V lost 5 bases and J 5 bases, leaving 15 bases between the germline ends. CDR3 length: 14 amino acids. Germline CDR1 reads MNHEY; CDR2 reads SVGAGI. DNA of the CDR3: TGTGCCAGCAGTCCCGTGGGCCCGGGGACTGAAGCTTTCTTT. Protein product: CASSPVGPGTEAFF.

The chain's CDR3 is CASSLTSAGSSYEQYF. The CDR3 DNA follows: TGTGCCAGCAGCTTGACCTCAGCGGGAAGCTCCTACGAGCAGTACTTC. This sequence joins TRBV7-3 and TRBJ2-7; 7 nucleotides align to TRBD2. Unmatched junction bases numbered 8, after V lost 3 bases and J lost 0 bases. CDR3 length: 16 amino acids. CDR1 and CDR2 (germline): SGHTA, FQGTGA. The entire variable domain, with the rest obtained from reference TRBV7-3 and TRBJ2-7, is as follows: GAGVSQTPSNKVTEKGKYVELRCDPISGHTALYWYRQSLGQGPEFLIYFQGTGAADDSGLPNDRFFAVRPEGSVSTLKIQRTERGDSAVYLCASSLTSAGSSYEQYFGPGTRLTVT.

This clonotype was counted a few times. J is TRBJ1-5 and V is TRBV6-6; 7 positions match TRBD1. This CDR3 has 16 amino acids. Germline lookup yields CDR1 MNHNY and CDR2 SVGAGI (reference sequence). J was trimmed by 4 bases and V by 0 bases; bases with no gene match: 6. The CDR3 here is CASSYSRQGGNQPQHF. In nucleotides, the CDR3 is TGTGCCAGCAGTTACTCGAGACAGGGTGGGAATCAGCCCCAGCATTTT.

The CDR3 DNA reads as TGTGCCAGCAGCTATCCGAAGACTGAAGCTTTCTTT. It specifies CASSYPKTEAFF. The rearrangement joins TRBV5-6 to TRBJ1-1, with D hard to call. Trimming left V 3 bases short and J 5 bases short, with 8 bases between. Per the germline V gene, CDR1 is SGHDT and CDR2 is YYEEEE. CDR3 size: 12 residues.

This clonotype was picked up many times. V usage is TRBV14 and J usage is TRBJ2-6, with 7 bases aligning to TRBD1. The CDR3 spans 18 residues. Germline assignment: CDR1 SGHDN and CDR2 FVKESK. Losses at the gene ends were 4 bases for V and 2 bases for J; bases not matched to a gene: 11. CDR3 nucleotide sequence: TGTGCCAGCAGCCGCCGACAGGGAGTTGTAGCTGGGGCCAACGTCCTGACTTTC. Protein sequence: CASSRRQGVVAGANVLTF.

Regarding this clonotype: The junction does not match germline at one end; this may be a read error. V gene TRBV5-1 combines with J gene TRBJ2-2, with D unclear. CDR1 and CDR2 (germline): SGHRS, YFSETQ. This CDR3 has 17 residues. The chain's CDR3 is CASSLIEVGANTGELFF. The CDR3 DNA reads as TGTGCCAGCAGCTTGATTGAGGTGGGCGCGAACACCGGGGAGCTGTTTTTT.

This clonotype has just a few counts. The chain links TRBV5-6 to TRBJ2-7, with D maybe TRBD1 (6 bases). V lost 3 bases to trimming and J lost 2 bases, with 9 bases between them. Germline-derived CDR1 and CDR2 are SGHDT and YYEEEE. This CDR3 is built from 13 residues. The CDR3: CASSYRAAYEQYF. Written as DNA, the CDR3 is TGTGCCAGCAGCTACAGGGCGGCCTACGAGCAGTACTTC. Supplemented by reference TRBV5-6 and TRBJ2-7, the full variable domain reads DAGVTQSPTHLIKTRGQQVTLRCSPKSGHDTVSWYQQALGQGPQFIFQYYEEEERQRGNFPDRFSGHQFPNYSSELNVNALLLGDSALYLCASSYRAAYEQYFGPGTRLTVT.

This clonotype was recorded many times. The genes are TRBV12-3 or TRBV12-4 and TRBJ2-2; no clear D. This CDR3 has 14 amino acids. Between the trimmed V and J ends, which lost 6 bases and 0 bases, there was a span of 8 bases. The chain's CDR3 is CASSSDTNTGELFF. The CDR3 region has the DNA TGTGCCAGCAGCTCCGACACGAACACCGGGGAGCTGTTTTTT.

V is TRBV6-5 and J is TRBJ2-5; TRBD2 aligns across 12 bases. CDR1 is MNHEY, CDR2 SVGAGI, per germline. The junction had 11 bases not matched to a gene; V was cut back by 6 bases and J by 6 bases. The CDR3 extends over 16 amino acids. CDR3 sequence (DNA): TGTGCCAGCAGCTCCCCCGGGACTAGCGGGTCGAAGACCCAGTACTTC. It translates to CASSSPGTSGSKTQYF.